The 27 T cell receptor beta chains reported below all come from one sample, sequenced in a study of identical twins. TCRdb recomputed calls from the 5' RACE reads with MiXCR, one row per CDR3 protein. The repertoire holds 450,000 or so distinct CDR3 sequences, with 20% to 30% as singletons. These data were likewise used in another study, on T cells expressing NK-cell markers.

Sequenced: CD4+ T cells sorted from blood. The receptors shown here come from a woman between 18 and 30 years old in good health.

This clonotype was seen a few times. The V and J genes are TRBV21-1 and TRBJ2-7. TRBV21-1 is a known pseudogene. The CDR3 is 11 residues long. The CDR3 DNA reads TGTGCCAGCTACATTGCCTACGAGCAGTACTTC. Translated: CASYIAYEQYF.

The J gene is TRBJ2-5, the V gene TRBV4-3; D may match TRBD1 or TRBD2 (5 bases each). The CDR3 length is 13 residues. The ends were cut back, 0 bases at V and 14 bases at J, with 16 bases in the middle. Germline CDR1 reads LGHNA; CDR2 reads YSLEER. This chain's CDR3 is CASSQDRGAGGYF. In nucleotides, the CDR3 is TGCGCCAGCAGCCAAGATAGAGGGGCTGGGGGTTACTTC.

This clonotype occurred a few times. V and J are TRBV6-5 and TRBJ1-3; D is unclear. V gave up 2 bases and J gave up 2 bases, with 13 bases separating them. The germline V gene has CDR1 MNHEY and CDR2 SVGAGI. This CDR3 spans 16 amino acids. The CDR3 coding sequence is TGTGCCAGCAGTTACGGCCCCCGGGTAGCTGGAAACACCATATATTTT. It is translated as CASSYGPRVAGNTIYF.

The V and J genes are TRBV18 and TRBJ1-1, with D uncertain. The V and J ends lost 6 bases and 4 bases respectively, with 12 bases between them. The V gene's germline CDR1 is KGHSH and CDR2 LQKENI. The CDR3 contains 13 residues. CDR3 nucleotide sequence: TGTGCCAGCTCGTCGGACGGCGCCACTGAAGCTTTCTTT. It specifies CASSSDGATEAFF.

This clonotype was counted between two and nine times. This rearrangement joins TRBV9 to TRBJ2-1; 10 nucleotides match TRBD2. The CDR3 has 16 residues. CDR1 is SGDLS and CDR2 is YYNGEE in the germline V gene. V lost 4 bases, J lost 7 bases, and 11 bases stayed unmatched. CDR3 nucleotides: TGTGCCAGCAGCCCACCTAGCGGGAGAAGGTGGAATGAGCAGTTCTTC. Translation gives CASSPPSGRRWNEQFF.

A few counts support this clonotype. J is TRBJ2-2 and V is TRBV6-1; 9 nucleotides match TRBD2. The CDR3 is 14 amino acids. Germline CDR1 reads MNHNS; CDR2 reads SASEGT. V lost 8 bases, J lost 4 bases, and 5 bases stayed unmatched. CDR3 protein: CASGGLAGTGELFF. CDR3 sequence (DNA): TGTGCCAGCGGGGGACTAGCTGGCACCGGGGAGCTGTTTTTT.

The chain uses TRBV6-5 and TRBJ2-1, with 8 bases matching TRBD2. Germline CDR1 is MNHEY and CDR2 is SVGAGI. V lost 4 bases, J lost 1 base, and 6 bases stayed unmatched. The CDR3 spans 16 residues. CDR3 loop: CASSSKLAESYNEQFF. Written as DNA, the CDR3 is TGTGCCAGCAGTTCCAAACTAGCGGAATCCTACAATGAGCAGTTCTTC.

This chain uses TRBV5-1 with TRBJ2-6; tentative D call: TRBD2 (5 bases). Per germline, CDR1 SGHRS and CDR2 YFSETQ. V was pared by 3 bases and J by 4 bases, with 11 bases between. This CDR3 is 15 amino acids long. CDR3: CASSSTPGGANVLTF. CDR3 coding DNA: TGCGCCAGCAGCTCAACCCCGGGAGGGGCCAACGTCCTGACTTTC.

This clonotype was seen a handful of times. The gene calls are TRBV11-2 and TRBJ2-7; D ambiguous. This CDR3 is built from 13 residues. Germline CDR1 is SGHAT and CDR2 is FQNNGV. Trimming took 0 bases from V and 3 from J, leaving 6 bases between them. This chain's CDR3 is CASSLDRNYEQYF. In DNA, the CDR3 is TGTGCCAGCAGCTTAGATCGGAACTACGAGCAGTACTTC.

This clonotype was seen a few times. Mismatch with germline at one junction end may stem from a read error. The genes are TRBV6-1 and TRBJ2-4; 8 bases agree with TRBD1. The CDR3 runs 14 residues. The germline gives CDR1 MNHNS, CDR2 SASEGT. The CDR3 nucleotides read TGTGCCAGCAGTGAACAGGGGGCCAGAAACATTCAGTACTTC. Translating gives CASSEQGARNIQYF.

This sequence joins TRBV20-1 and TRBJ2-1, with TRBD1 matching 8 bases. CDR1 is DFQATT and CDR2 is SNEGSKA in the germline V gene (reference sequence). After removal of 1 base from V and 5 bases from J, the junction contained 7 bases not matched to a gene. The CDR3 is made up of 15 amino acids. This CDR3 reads CSARAPTGVNNEQFF. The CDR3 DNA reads TGCAGTGCTAGAGCCCCGACAGGGGTAAACAATGAGCAGTTCTTC.

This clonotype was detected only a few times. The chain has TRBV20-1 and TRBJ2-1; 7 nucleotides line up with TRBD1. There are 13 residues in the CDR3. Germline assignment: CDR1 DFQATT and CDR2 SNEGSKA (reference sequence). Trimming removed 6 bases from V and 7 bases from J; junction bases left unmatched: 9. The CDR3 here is CSAHDRETNEQFF. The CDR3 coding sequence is TGCAGTGCGCACGACAGGGAAACGAATGAGCAGTTCTTC.

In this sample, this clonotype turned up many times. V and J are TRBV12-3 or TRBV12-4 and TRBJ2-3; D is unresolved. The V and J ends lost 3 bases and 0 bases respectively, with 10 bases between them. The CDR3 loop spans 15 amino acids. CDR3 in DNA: TGTGCCAGCAGTTTGGGTGACGCAAGCACAGATACGCAGTATTTT. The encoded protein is CASSLGDASTDTQYF.

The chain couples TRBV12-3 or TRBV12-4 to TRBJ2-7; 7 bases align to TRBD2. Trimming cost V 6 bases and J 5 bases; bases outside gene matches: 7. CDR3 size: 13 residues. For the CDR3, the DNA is TGTGCCAGCAGAATGGGGGGGACCCACGAGCAGTACTTC. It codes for CASRMGGTHEQYF.

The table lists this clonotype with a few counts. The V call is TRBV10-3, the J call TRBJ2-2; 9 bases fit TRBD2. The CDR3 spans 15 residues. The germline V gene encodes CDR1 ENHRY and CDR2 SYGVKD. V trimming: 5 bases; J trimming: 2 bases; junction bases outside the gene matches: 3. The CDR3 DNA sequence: TGTGCCATCAGTCCGACTAGCGGTAACACCGGGGAGCTGTTTTTT. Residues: CAISPTSGNTGELFF.

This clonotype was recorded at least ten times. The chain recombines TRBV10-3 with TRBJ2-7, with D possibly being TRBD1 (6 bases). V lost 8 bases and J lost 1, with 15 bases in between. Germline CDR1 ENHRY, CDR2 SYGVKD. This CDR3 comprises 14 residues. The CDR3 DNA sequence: TGTGCCATCGGGGCCCCCGACAGGTCCTACGAGCAGTACTTC. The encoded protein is CAIGAPDRSYEQYF.

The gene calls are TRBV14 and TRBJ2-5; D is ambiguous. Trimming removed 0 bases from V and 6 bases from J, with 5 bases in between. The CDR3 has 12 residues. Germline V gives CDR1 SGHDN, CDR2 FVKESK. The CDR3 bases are TGTGCCAGCAGCCAAGATTCCCAGACCCAGTACTTC. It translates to CASSQDSQTQYF.

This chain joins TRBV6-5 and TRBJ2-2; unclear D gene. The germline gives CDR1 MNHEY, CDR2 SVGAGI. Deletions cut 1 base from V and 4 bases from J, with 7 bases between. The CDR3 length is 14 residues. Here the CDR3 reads CASSYLGSTGELFF. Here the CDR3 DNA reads TGTGCCAGCAGTTACTTAGGTTCCACCGGGGAGCTGTTTTTT.

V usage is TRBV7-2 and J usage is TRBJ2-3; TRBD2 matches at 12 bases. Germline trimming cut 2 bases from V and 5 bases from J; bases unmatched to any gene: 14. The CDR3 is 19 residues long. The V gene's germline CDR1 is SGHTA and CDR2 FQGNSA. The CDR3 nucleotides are TGTGCCAGCAGCTTAACGGGCTGGCTAGCGGGGGGGCCCGGAGATACGCAGTATTTT. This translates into CASSLTGWLAGGPGDTQYF.

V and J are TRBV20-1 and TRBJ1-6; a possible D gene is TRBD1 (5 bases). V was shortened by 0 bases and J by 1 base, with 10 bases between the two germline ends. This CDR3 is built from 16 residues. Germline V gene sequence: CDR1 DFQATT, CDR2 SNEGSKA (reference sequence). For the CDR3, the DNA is TGCAGTGCTAGAGATGGGACCGGGTCCTATAATTCACCCCTCCACTTT. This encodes CSARDGTGSYNSPLHF.

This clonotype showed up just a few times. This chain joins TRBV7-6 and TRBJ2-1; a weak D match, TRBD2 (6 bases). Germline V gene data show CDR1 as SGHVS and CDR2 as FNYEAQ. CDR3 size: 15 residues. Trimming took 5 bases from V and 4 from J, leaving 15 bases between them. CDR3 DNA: TGTGCCAGCAGCCCTGGCCGGGGGAGGTACAATGAGCAGTTCTTC. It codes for CASSPGRGRYNEQFF.

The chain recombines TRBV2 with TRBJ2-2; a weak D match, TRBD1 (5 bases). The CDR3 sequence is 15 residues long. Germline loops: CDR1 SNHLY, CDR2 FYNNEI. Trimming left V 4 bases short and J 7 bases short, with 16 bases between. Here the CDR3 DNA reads TGTGCCAGCAGTGGTGGAGTTGGGGCAAACGGGGAGCTGTTTTTT. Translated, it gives CASSGGVGANGELFF.

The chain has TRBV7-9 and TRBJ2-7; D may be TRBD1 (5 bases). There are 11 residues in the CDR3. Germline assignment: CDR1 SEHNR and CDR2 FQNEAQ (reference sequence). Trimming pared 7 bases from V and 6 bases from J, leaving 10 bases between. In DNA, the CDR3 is TGTGCCAGCACCAATAGGGGCGAGCAGTACTTC. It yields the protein CASTNRGEQYF.

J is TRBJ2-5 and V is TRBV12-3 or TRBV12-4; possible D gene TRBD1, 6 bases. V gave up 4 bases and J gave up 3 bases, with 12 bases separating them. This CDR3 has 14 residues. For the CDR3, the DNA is TGTGCCAGCAGTTACCGGGACAAAAAAGAGACCCAGTACTTC. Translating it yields CASSYRDKKETQYF.

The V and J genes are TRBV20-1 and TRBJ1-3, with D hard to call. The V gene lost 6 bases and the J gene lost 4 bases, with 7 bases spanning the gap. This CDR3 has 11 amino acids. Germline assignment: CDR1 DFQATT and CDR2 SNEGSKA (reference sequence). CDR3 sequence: CSAGEGNTIYF. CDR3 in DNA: TGCAGTGCAGGCGAGGGAAACACCATATATTTT.

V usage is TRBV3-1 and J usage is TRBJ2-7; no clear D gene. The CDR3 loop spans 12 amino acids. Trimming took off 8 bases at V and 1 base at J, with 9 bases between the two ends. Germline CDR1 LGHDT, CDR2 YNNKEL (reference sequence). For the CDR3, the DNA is TGTGCCAGCTCGGACCCGTCCTACGAGCAGTACTTC. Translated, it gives CASSDPSYEQYF.

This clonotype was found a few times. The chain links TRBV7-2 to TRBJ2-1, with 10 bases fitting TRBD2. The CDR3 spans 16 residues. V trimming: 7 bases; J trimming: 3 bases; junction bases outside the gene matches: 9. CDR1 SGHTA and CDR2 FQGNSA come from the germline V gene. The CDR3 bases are TGTGCCAGCAACCGAGTAGCGGGAGGCATCTACAATGAGCAGTTCTTC. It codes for CASNRVAGGIYNEQFF.